This is a list of T cell receptor beta chains from one sample in a study of chemoradiotherapy in HPV16-positive cancers. Method: immunoSEQ multiplex PCR; TCRdb's copy keeps in-frame clones and lacks some. The sample records about 5,400 clones, about 82% being singletons. This specimen was collected from a patient who underwent chemoradiotherapy. These receptors were obtained from a human donor with HPV-associated anogenital cancer. Both conserved end residues are trimmed from each CDR3. D genes are given only for firm matches.

J gene | D gene | V gene | CDR3 protein
TRBJ2-3 | TRBD2 | TRBV6-5 | ASSYERGAISGTQY
TRBJ2-3 | . | TRBV6-4 | ASSDGQGAGAQY
TRBJ1-1 | . | TRBV6-5 | ASNHEAEAF
TRBJ2-1 | . | TRBV11-2 | ASSRRFLF
TRBJ1-5 | TRBD1 | TRBV6-6 | ASRRGQDSNQPQH
TRBJ1-2 | TRBD1 | TRBV9 | ASSSRTGLVGYT
TRBJ1-2 | TRBD1 | TRBV7-2 | ASSPDRGRQGYT
TRBJ2-2 | . | TRBV6-5 | ASSYEAPGGTGELF
TRBJ1-3 | . | TRBV5-1 | ASSLGAGNTIY
TRBJ2-7 | TRBD2 | TRBV5-4 | ASSLGPSGSYEQY
TRBJ2-2 | TRBD1 | TRBV7-6 | ASSLGRQGLITGELF
TRBJ1-6 | TRBD1 | TRBV29-1 | SASTGGNSPLH
TRBJ1-1 | . | TRBV18 | ASSPPRAGHTEAF
TRBJ1-1 | TRBD1 | TRBV27 | ASRDRVGTEAF
TRBJ1-2 | . | TRBV2 | ASSEGGLYGYT
TRBJ1-2 | . | TRBV19 | ASSDRGYYGYT